In its sample, the clone carrying this TCR beta chain was seen a few times. Authors' methods: Nucleated cell counts were estimated from reference gene primer amplification. Method: immunoSEQ multiplex PCR; TCRdb's copy keeps in-frame clones and lacks some. The V and J calls and clone size are taken from that table; D and trimming were inferred from the DNA. In the table there are tens of thousands of clones, about 87% of which are singletons. This sample is part of a study of blood T cell repertoires in COVID-19. Study as a whole: COVID-19 samples collected from the United States, Italy and Spain covered acute and convalescent phases. The cDNA or gDNA used as material had been derived from T cells, B-cell-depleted T cells, or PBMCs.

The CDR3 covers 14 residues. The V gene lost 6 bases and the J gene lost 1 base, with 12 bases spanning the gap. Looked up from germline, CDR1 is MGHRA and CDR2 is YSYEKL. The sequence came from a man in his forties or fifties with active COVID-19. Sample: peripheral blood. V gene TRBV4-1 combines with J gene TRBJ1-1, with D tentatively TRBD1 (5 bases). This chain's CDR3 is CASSPFGQNTEAFF. As DNA, the CDR3 is TGCGCCAGCAGTCCTTTCGGACAGAACACTGAAGCTTTCTTT.